One sample yielded the 17 T cell receptor beta chains listed below, sequenced in a study of cytomegalovirus exposure and HLA in healthy donors. Primers included in the PCR were 60 Vbeta and 13 Jbeta primers. Sequencing was performed with immunoSEQ multiplex PCR; in TCRdb, only in-frame clones are kept and a portion is missing. The sample yields 65,000 to 95,000 clones, roughly 71% seen once. Sequencing was performed on PBMCs. These receptors were taken from a man between 65 and 80 years old in good health and CMV-seronegative.

In this sample, this clone turned up a few times. V and J are TRBV7-9 and TRBJ2-7, with D unresolved. The CDR3 is 11 amino acids. Germline V CDR1 and CDR2: SEHNR, FQNEAQ (reference sequence). V was clipped by 4 bases and J by 3 bases, with 4 bases between them. This CDR3 is CASSSFYEQYF. The CDR3 DNA is TGTGCCAGCAGCTCCTTCTACGAGCAGTACTTC. The full variable domain, with the rest looked up from reference TRBV7-9 and TRBJ2-7, is DTGVSQNPRHKITKRGQNVTFRCDPISEHNRLYWYRQTLGQGPEFLTYFQNEAQLEKSRLLSDRFSAERPKGSFSTLEIQRTEQGDSAMYLCASSSFYEQYFGPGTRLTVT.

The V call is TRBV19, the J call TRBJ1-1; D gene uncertain. This CDR3 has 15 residues. The germline CDR1 and CDR2 sequences are LNHDA and SQIVND (reference sequence). The V end lost 6 bases, the J end lost 3 bases, and 17 bases lay between the germline ends. The CDR3 is CASSPLSRWDTEAFF. DNA for the CDR3: TGTGCCAGTAGCCCTCTCTCCAGGTGGGACACTGAAGCTTTCTTT.

V and J are TRBV7-9 and TRBJ1-5; tentatively, D is TRBD1 (5 bases). The CDR3 totals 12 residues. The V gene's germline CDR1 is SEHNR and CDR2 FQNEAQ (reference sequence). Trimming took 5 bases from V and 7 from J, leaving 9 bases between them. CDR3 region: CASSDGGQPQHF. CDR3 nucleotides: TGTGCCAGCAGCGACGGGGGGCAGCCCCAGCATTTT.

The CDR3 DNA follows: TGTGCCACCACCGCCGGGGTCGGTAACACCTACGAGCAGTACTTC. The encoded protein is CATTAGVGNTYEQYF. The chain combines TRBV18 with TRBJ2-7, with D perhaps TRBD2 (5 bases). V lost 10 bases and J 2 bases, leaving 21 bases between the germline ends. CDR3 length: 15 amino acids. In germline, CDR1 is KGHSH, CDR2 LQKENI.

The chain couples TRBV7-2 to TRBJ2-7; 8 bases map to TRBD1. The CDR3 consists of 13 residues. Germline V gives CDR1 SGHTA, CDR2 FQGNSA. The V gene end was trimmed by 4 bases and the J gene end by 7 bases; junction bases not matched to a gene: 6. Here the CDR3 reads CASSSGQAWEQYF. CDR3 DNA: TGTGCCAGCAGCTCGGGACAGGCCTGGGAGCAGTACTTC.

V is TRBV27 and J is TRBJ1-1; no definite D call. Germline CDR1 MNHEY, CDR2 SMNVEV (reference sequence). V lost 5 bases to trimming and J lost 1 base, with 8 bases between them. CDR3 length: 13 residues. The chain's CDR3 is CASSNGRNTEAFF. The CDR3 bases are TGTGCCAGCAGTAATGGTAGGAACACTGAAGCTTTCTTT.

This chain joins TRBV30 and TRBJ2-1, with 12 positions matching TRBD2. CDR3 length equals 16 residues. Losses at the gene ends were 1 base for V and 2 bases for J; bases not matched to a gene: 3. The germline gives CDR1 GTSNPN, CDR2 SVGIG (reference sequence). The CDR3 sequence is CAWSETSGRAYNEQFF. The CDR3 DNA sequence: TGTGCCTGGAGTGAGACTAGCGGGAGAGCCTACAATGAGCAGTTCTTC.

V and J are TRBV12-5 and TRBJ1-2, with TRBD1 identical over 7 bases. The germline V gene encodes CDR1 LGHNT and CDR2 FRNRAP. This CDR3 is built from 14 residues. V lost 6 bases, J lost 8 bases, and 12 bases stayed unmatched. CDR3 bases: TGTGCTAGTGGGTTGACAGGGTCTGTGGAAGGCTACACCTTC. Protein product: CASGLTGSVEGYTF.

J is TRBJ1-3 and V is TRBV28; TRBD1 agrees at 7 bases. This CDR3 comprises 14 residues. The germline V gene has CDR1 MDHEN and CDR2 SYDVKM. Trimming cost V 5 bases and J 4 bases; bases outside gene matches: 5. The CDR3 bases are TGTGCCAGCAGTCGAACAGGGGCGGGAAACACCATATATTTT. As protein: CASSRTGAGNTIYF.

The chain has TRBV6-1 and TRBJ1-2; 7 bases agree with TRBD1. The ends lost 6 bases at V and 3 bases at J; junction bases unmatched: 4. This CDR3 comprises 13 residues. Germline CDR1 reads MNHNS; CDR2 reads SASEGT. CDR3 sequence reads: CASRVGQYYGYTF. CDR3 in DNA: TGTGCCAGCAGGGTGGGACAGTACTATGGCTACACCTTC.

The CDR3 loop is CASSPSQGNYGYTF. The DNA for the CDR3 is TGTGCCAGCAGCCCCTCGCAGGGGAACTATGGCTACACCTTC. The chain employs TRBV7-9 and TRBJ1-2, with TRBD1 as a possible D gene (6 bases). Trimming removed 5 bases at V and 2 bases at J, with 12 bases between. This CDR3 region has 14 residues. Germline CDR1 SEHNR, CDR2 FQNEAQ (reference sequence).

V and J are TRBV2 and TRBJ1-2; D unclear. Trimming shortened V by 7 bases and J by 9 bases, and 15 bases separated the two germline ends. CDR1 and CDR2 (germline): SNHLY, FYNNEI. CDR3 length: 12 amino acids. The CDR3 DNA reads TGTGCCAGCATGCCAGACACCAGGAGCTACACCTTC. Amino acid sequence: CASMPDTRSYTF.

The chain combines TRBV19 with TRBJ2-3; 10 bases map to TRBD2. The CDR3 is 15 amino acids. Germline CDR1 reads LNHDA; CDR2 reads SQIVND (reference sequence). The ends lost 5 bases at V and 11 bases at J; junction bases unmatched: 13. The CDR3: CASSSAGGPIEGQYF. CDR3 nucleotides: TGTGCCAGTAGTTCAGCGGGAGGGCCGATCGAGGGGCAGTATTTT.

The J gene is TRBJ1-4, the V gene TRBV19, with D tentatively TRBD1 (6 bases). Germline CDR1 reads LNHDA; CDR2 reads SQIVND (reference sequence). V lost 5 bases and J lost 5, with 12 bases in between. The CDR3 runs 14 residues. The CDR3 here is CASSLGAINEKLFF. As DNA, the CDR3 is TGTGCCAGTAGTCTGGGGGCAATCAATGAAAAACTGTTTTTT.

V is TRBV5-1 and J is TRBJ1-2, with 10 bases that match TRBD1. CDR1 SGHRS and CDR2 YFSETQ come from the germline V gene. Trimming took 4 bases from V and 8 from J; bases not matched to a gene: 5. The CDR3 spans 13 residues. The CDR3 region has the DNA TGCGCCAGCAGCGCGGGACAGGGGTTGGGCTACACCTTC. Its translation is CASSAGQGLGYTF.

This chain connects TRBV5-6 to TRBJ2-3, with D uncertain. Trimming took 2 bases from V and 0 from J, leaving 13 bases between them. The CDR3 extends over 16 amino acids. CDR1 is SGHDT, CDR2 YYEEEE, per germline. CDR3 sequence reads: CASSFRTDSSTDTQYF. Written as DNA, the CDR3 is TGTGCCAGCAGCTTCCGAACAGATTCTAGCACAGATACGCAGTATTTT.

The chain employs TRBV5-4 and TRBJ2-5; 15 nucleotides agree with TRBD2. This CDR3 comprises 17 residues. The ends lost 4 bases at V and 5 bases at J; junction bases unmatched: 9. Germline loops: CDR1 SGHNT, CDR2 YYREEE (reference sequence). In nucleotides, the CDR3 is TGTGCCAGCAGCCTTACAACCGGACTAGCGGGAGGGGAGACCCAGTACTTC. This gives the protein CASSLTTGLAGGETQYF.